The sequence of this T cell receptor (beta chain) was determined in a study of T cells expressing NK-cell markers. Turning to the study itself: With respect to HCMV, seven of the eight sequenced donors were seropositive, and one was seronegative.

UMIs were included in TCR beta cDNA generated by 5'RACE template switching. From its re-call of the 5' RACE reads, TCRdb lists each CDR3 protein once, without DNA. This sample's table reports around 380,000 distinct CDR3 sequences. This CDR3 is built from 15 residues. The germline gives CDR1 MNHEY, CDR2 SVGEGT. Study results and limitations: Researchers report these clonotypes also headed the CD3+CD56-NKG2C+ fraction in a handful of donors. Of the CD8+ T cell pool in roughly 6 donors, roughly 1.0-8% was accounted for by dominant NKG2C+ clonotypes.

On this clonotype itself: Antigen: not known.

Sequencing was done on a sample of blood T cells: a sorted CD56 or NKG2C T cell subset, CD4+ or CD8+ T cells, or bulk PBMC T cells (not recorded which). The sequence came from a woman aged 45-65 years in good health. V and J are TRBV6-2 or TRBV6-3 and TRBJ2-5; TCRdb designates TRBD1, a call that cannot be tested without DNA. CDR3 in amino acids: CASSRREIGGETQYF.